The 16 T cell receptor beta chains below all came from one sample that was sequenced in a study of CD8+CD57+ T cells in acquired aplastic anemia. Those patients picked for sequencing had displayed CD8+CD57+ cell expansion on flow cytometry. TCR beta VDJ and CDR3 were profiled, and genomic DNA was the template. TCRdb analysed the reads with MiXCR anew, one entry per CDR3 protein. Of about 160,000 distinct CDR3 sequences in the sample, roughly 50% are singletons; the top ten hold over 25%. The sample was sorted CD4+, CD8+, or CD8+CD57+ T cells (not recorded which) from PBMCs. Receptor source: a human donor with aplastic anemia.

The V and J genes are TRBV5-4 and TRBJ2-5; perhaps TRBD2 as D (6 bases). The germline V gene has CDR1 SGHNT and CDR2 YYREEE (reference sequence). V lost 3 bases, J lost 4 bases, and 13 bases lay in between. The CDR3 has 14 amino acids. The CDR3, as DNA: TGTGCCAGCAGCTCAACCGGGGGATCAGAGACCCAGTACTTC. The encoded protein is CASSSTGGSETQYF. Based on the CDR3 plus reference TRBV5-4 and TRBJ2-5, the full variable domain is ETGVTQSPTHLIKTRGQQVTLRCSSQSGHNTVSWYQQALGQGPQFIFQYYREEENGRGNFPPRFSGLQFPNYSSELNVNALELDDSALYLCASSSTGGSETQYFGPGTRLLVL.

This clonotype has a count of ten or more. This chain uses TRBV25-1 with TRBJ1-1; TRBD1 is a possible D gene (6 bases). V lost 2 bases and J lost 7, with 20 bases in between. CDR3 size: 16 residues. Germline V gene lookup returns CDR1 MGHDK and CDR2 SYGVNS. The CDR3 is CASSEGGGHKGGEAFF. The DNA for the CDR3 is TGTGCCAGCAGTGAAGGGGGGGGACATAAGGGAGGTGAAGCTTTCTTT.

This clonotype was picked up a small number of times. The chain joins TRBV30 to TRBJ2-1; D perhaps matches TRBD2 (5 bases). V gave up 8 bases and J gave up 8 bases, with 19 bases separating them. The CDR3 length is 13 residues. The germline V gene encodes CDR1 GTSNPN and CDR2 SVGIG (reference sequence). The CDR3 spells CAGYARGRHEQFF. DNA of the CDR3: TGTGCCGGATATGCTCGCGGGCGCCATGAGCAGTTCTTC.

This clonotype showed up many times. J is TRBJ1-5 and V is TRBV7-8; D remains ambiguous. CDR3 size: 14 residues. Looked up from germline, CDR1 is SGHVS and CDR2 is FQNEAQ. Trimming removed 2 bases at V and 0 bases at J, with 5 bases between. CDR3: CASSLQISNQPQHF. The CDR3 DNA reads as TGTGCCAGCAGCTTACAGATTAGCAATCAGCCCCAGCATTTT.

V and J are TRBV15 and TRBJ2-1, with D perhaps matching TRBD2 (5 bases). Deletions cut 1 base from V and 7 bases from J, with 14 bases between. This CDR3 comprises 15 residues. The germline V gene encodes CDR1 LNHNV and CDR2 YYDKDF (reference sequence). The CDR3 loop reads CATSRAGSDGNEQFF. The DNA of the CDR3 is TGTGCCACCAGCAGAGCGGGTAGCGACGGGAATGAGCAGTTCTTC.

This clonotype occurred once. This chain connects TRBV15 to TRBJ1-2, with 7 bases identical to TRBD1. The CDR3 has 15 amino acids. CDR1 is LNHNV and CDR2 is YYDKDF in the germline V gene (reference sequence). The V gene end was trimmed by 0 bases and the J gene end by 5 bases; junction bases not matched to a gene: 6. In DNA, the CDR3 is TGTGCCACCAGCAGAGATCCCACAGGGGCTTATGGCTACACCTTC. Its protein product is CATSRDPTGAYGYTF.

This clonotype was seen ten or more times. The chain recombines TRBV4-1 with TRBJ2-2; the D gene is possibly TRBD2 (5 bases). Germline values: CDR1 MGHRA, CDR2 YSYEKL. CDR3 length: 14 amino acids. V dropped 1 base and J dropped 7 bases, with 10 bases sitting between them. CDR3 DNA sequence: TGCGCCAGCAGCCAAGGGAGGATGATCGGGGAGCTGTTTTTT. It specifies CASSQGRMIGELFF.

The rearrangement uses TRBV19 and TRBJ1-1, with a tentative D call TRBD1 (6 bases). CDR3 length equals 14 residues. Germline V gene sequence: CDR1 LNHDA, CDR2 SQIVND (reference sequence). The V and J ends lost 2 bases and 1 base respectively, with 8 bases between them. DNA of the CDR3: TGTGCCAGTAGTATACGGGACACGAACACTGAAGCTTTCTTT. Translated, it gives CASSIRDTNTEAFF.

The chain joins TRBV29-1 to TRBJ2-5; tentatively, D is TRBD1 (6 bases). The CDR3 runs to 14 residues. V dropped 1 base and J dropped 0 bases, with 9 bases sitting between them. Germline V CDR1 and CDR2: SQVTM, ANQGSEA. CDR3 region: CSVEVRGNQETQYF. CDR3 bases: TGCAGCGTTGAAGTAAGGGGGAACCAAGAGACCCAGTACTTC.

The chain couples TRBV20-1 to TRBJ1-1; weak D call: TRBD1 (5 bases). Germline V gene lookup returns CDR1 DFQATT and CDR2 SNEGSKA (reference sequence). Trimming left V 8 bases short and J 1 base short, with 14 bases between. This CDR3 comprises 13 residues. Here the CDR3 DNA reads TGCAGTCCCTCGCAGGGACGGAACACTGAAGCTTTCTTT. It is translated as CSPSQGRNTEAFF.

There are a few counts of this clonotype. This chain links TRBV6-4 with TRBJ2-2, with 10 bases that match TRBD1. CDR3 length: 15 amino acids. The germline CDR1 and CDR2 sequences are MRHNA and SNTAGT. The V and J ends lost 4 bases and 6 bases, in that order; junction bases with no gene match: 5. The CDR3 is CASSAGTGEAGELFF. Here the CDR3 DNA reads TGTGCCAGCAGTGCCGGGACAGGGGAAGCCGGGGAGCTGTTTTTT.

V and J are TRBV6-5 and TRBJ2-7; 9 bases line up with TRBD1. The V and J ends lost 3 bases and 5 bases, in that order; junction bases with no gene match: 2. CDR1 and CDR2 (germline): MNHEY, SVGAGI. There are 13 residues in the CDR3. The CDR3 DNA follows: TGTGCCAGCAGTTATTGGGACAGGGACGAGCAGTACTTC. Its protein is CASSYWDRDEQYF.

In its sample, this clonotype was seen many times. The chain is built from TRBV11-2 and TRBJ2-7, with 9 bases identical to TRBD1. Losses at the gene ends were 1 base for V and 5 bases for J; bases not matched to a gene: 6. The CDR3 covers 15 residues. Germline V gene sequence: CDR1 SGHAT, CDR2 FQNNGV. CDR3 in amino acids: CASSLGQGERDEQYF. In DNA form, the CDR3 reads TGTGCCAGCAGCTTAGGACAGGGGGAAAGGGACGAGCAGTACTTC. The whole variable domain, filled in from reference TRBV11-2 and TRBJ2-7, reads EAGVAQSPRYKIIEKRQSVAFWCNPISGHATLYWYQQILGQGPKLLIQFQNNGVVDDSQLPKDRFSAERLKGVDSTLKIQPAKLEDSAVYLCASSLGQGERDEQYFGPGTRLTVT.

The chain employs TRBV25-1 and TRBJ2-3, with unresolved D. The CDR3 spans 14 residues. Germline CDR1 and CDR2: MGHDK and SYGVNS. V was pared by 5 bases and J by 2 bases, with 11 bases between. In DNA, the CDR3 is TGTGCCAGCAGTTTAGAGGCCGTCACAGATACGCAGTATTTT. It encodes CASSLEAVTDTQYF.

Only a few counts were recorded for this clonotype. The chain has TRBV7-8 and TRBJ2-2; D not resolved. V was pared by 11 bases and J by 4 bases, with 14 bases between. The CDR3 sequence is 13 residues long. Germline V gives CDR1 SGHVS, CDR2 FQNEAQ. The CDR3 sequence is CAHTPRGTGELFF. The CDR3 DNA is TGTGCCCACACTCCTAGAGGCACCGGGGAGCTGTTTTTT.

Only a few counts were recorded for this clonotype. The V call is TRBV7-9, the J call TRBJ2-1; 13 nucleotides match TRBD2. The CDR3 loop spans 17 amino acids. Germline V gene data show CDR1 as SEHNR and CDR2 as FQNEAQ (reference sequence). The V segment lost 5 bases and the J segment 7 bases; nucleotides outside the gene matches: 11. In nucleotides, the CDR3 is TGTGCCAGCAGCCCCAGACTAGCGGGGGGAAATGCAAATGAGCAGTTCTTC. Amino acids: CASSPRLAGGNANEQFF.